This TCR beta chain was captured in a study of OX40 agonist ivuxolimab in advanced cancers. The CDR3 sequence is 14 residues long. V lost 2 bases to trimming and J lost 1 base, with 8 bases between them. Germline V gene data show CDR1 as MRHNA and CDR2 as SNTAGT. The data were produced by immunoSEQ multiplex PCR, yet TCRdb's version contains in-frame clones alone and is incomplete. The sample has 30,000 to 40,000 clones; roughly 80% are singletons. This clonotype was sampled from an adult with an advanced solid tumor such as melanoma, head and neck, liver or kidney cancer. This chain links TRBV6-4 with TRBJ1-1; unclear D gene. Source: CD4+ or CD8+ T cells sorted from blood, taken in a trial of the OX40 agonist ivuxolimab. CDR3 nucleotides: TGTGCCAGCAGTGACAGGGAATCGAACACTGAAGCTTTCTTT. Translation gives CASSDRESNTEAFF.